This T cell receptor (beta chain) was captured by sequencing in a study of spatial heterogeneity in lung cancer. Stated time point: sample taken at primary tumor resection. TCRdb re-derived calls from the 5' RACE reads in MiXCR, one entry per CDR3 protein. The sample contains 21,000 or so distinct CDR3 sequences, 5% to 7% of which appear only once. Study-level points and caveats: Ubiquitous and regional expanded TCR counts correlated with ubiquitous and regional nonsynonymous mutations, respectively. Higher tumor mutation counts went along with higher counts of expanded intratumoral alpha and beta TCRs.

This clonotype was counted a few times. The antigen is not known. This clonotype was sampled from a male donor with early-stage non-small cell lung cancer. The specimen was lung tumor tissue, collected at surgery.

The CDR3 here is CASSLLRDGTQYF. CDR3 bases: TGTGCCAGCAGCTTGTTACGGGATGGGACCCAGTACTTC. V usage is TRBV7-9 and J usage is TRBJ2-5, with a tentative D call TRBD2 (5 bases). Germline-derived CDR1 and CDR2 are SEHNR and FQNEAQ (reference sequence). The CDR3 spans 13 residues. With 3 bases removed from V and 7 bases from J, the gap between germline ends came to 12 bases.